This is a list of T cell receptor beta chains from one sample in a study of beta chain features in type 1 diabetes. The protocol was immunoSEQ multiplex PCR, while the TCRdb copy is restricted to in-frame clones and leaves out a portion. The table includes tens of thousands of clones, under 50% detected once. Material for sequencing was Tregs from blood. These receptors all stem from a man aged 25-40 years with type 1 diabetes. The CDR3 runs from the conserved cysteine through the conserved F or W. A D gene is named only where the DNA matches it firmly. Clone size, where shown, is once, few, many, or a class for clones that have expanded.

clone_size	v_call	j_call	d_call	cdr3_aa	cdr3_nt
NA	TRBV18	TRBJ2-5	NA	CASSPGGGETQYF	TGTGCCAGCTCACCGGGAGGAGGGGAGACCCAGTACTTC
NA	TRBV6-1	TRBJ2-7	NA	CASRTSVEYEQYF	TGTGCCAGCAGAACCTCTGTGGAGTACGAGCAGTACTTC
once	TRBV9	TRBJ2-3	TRBD2	CASSVSLAGGGTDTQYF	TGTGCCAGCAGCGTATCCTTAGCGGGAGGGGGCACAGATACGCAGTATTTT
NA	TRBV5-4	TRBJ2-7	TRBD1	CASSAYRGQAYEQYF	TGTGCCAGCAGCGCCTACAGGGGGCAAGCTTACGAGCAGTACTTC
NA	TRBV27	TRBJ2-7	NA	CASSFRGLSSYEQYF	TGTGCCAGCAGTTTCAGGGGCCTAAGCTCCTACGAGCAGTACTTC
NA	TRBV20-1	TRBJ2-5	NA	CSAQNQETQYF	TGCAGTGCGCAGAATCAAGAGACCCAGTACTTC
NA	TRBV6-6	TRBJ2-1	NA	CASQGSGNEQFF	TGTGCGAGTCAAGGGTCGGGAAATGAGCAGTTCTTC
few	TRBV5-5	TRBJ1-5	TRBD1	CASSLLGQGGQPQHF	TGTGCCAGCAGCTTGCTCGGACAGGGCGGTCAGCCCCAGCATTTT
once	TRBV18	TRBJ1-5	NA	CASSPARDQPQHF	TGTGCCAGCTCACCAGCCAGGGATCAGCCCCAGCATTTT
NA	TRBV2	TRBJ2-3	NA	CASSVRASTDTQYF	TGTGCCAGCAGTGTAAGAGCGAGTACAGATACGCAGTATTTT
NA	TRBV7-3	TRBJ2-1	TRBD2	CASSLGLADNEQFF	TGTGCCAGCAGCTTAGGACTAGCGGACAATGAGCAGTTCTTC
NA	TRBV6-6	TRBJ2-7	TRBD1	CASSYSGTGDSYEQYF	TGTGCCAGCAGTTACAGTGGGACAGGTGATTCCTACGAGCAGTACTTC
few	TRBV19	TRBJ1-5	TRBD1	CASSMPRQGIGQPQHF	TGTGCCAGTAGTATGCCGCGACAGGGGATCGGGCAGCCCCAGCATTTT
NA	TRBV6-1	TRBJ2-3	TRBD2	CASSVISGGTDTQYF	TGTGCCAGCAGTGTAATTAGCGGGGGCACAGATACGCAGTATTTT
NA	TRBV5-5	TRBJ2-3	NA	CASSLSTADTQYF	TGTGCCAGCAGCTTGAGCACCGCAGATACGCAGTATTTT
NA	TRBV5-6	TRBJ2-3	NA	CASSLAYYDSTDTQYF	TGTGCCAGCAGCTTAGCGTACTATGATAGCACAGATACGCAGTATTTT
NA	TRBV11-1	TRBJ2-1	TRBD2	CASSLAGGLANEQFF	TGTGCCAGCAGCTTAGCTGGGGGACTAGCTAATGAGCAGTTCTTC
NA	TRBV18	TRBJ2-7	TRBD2	CASSSSSGSISEQYF	TGTGCCAGCTCATCGTCTAGCGGGAGTATCTCCGAGCAGTACTTC
medium-sized	TRBV10-3	TRBJ2-7	NA	CAISESSWDTSYEQYF	TGTGCCATCAGTGAGTCGAGCTGGGACACAAGCTACGAGCAGTACTTC
few	TRBV6-6	TRBJ2-1	TRBD1	CASSQPGQGTNEQFF	TGTGCCAGCAGTCAGCCGGGACAGGGTACCAATGAGCAGTTCTTC
few	TRBV5-4	TRBJ2-7	NA	CASSPDSTYEQYF	TGTGCCAGCAGCCCGGACAGTACCTACGAGCAGTACTTC
once	TRBV7-2	TRBJ1-6	TRBD1	CASSANRGNYSPLHF	TGTGCCAGCAGCGCCAACAGGGGAAACTATTCACCCCTCCACTTT
few	TRBV27	TRBJ1-4	NA	CASSDSGGGEKLFF	TGTGCCAGCAGCGATTCGGGGGGTGGTGAAAAACTGTTTTTT
NA	TRBV5-1	TRBJ2-5	NA	CASSSSVSSAETQYF	TGCGCCAGCAGCTCCTCCGTATCCAGCGCGGAGACCCAGTACTTC
few	TRBV23-1	TRBJ2-7	NA	CASSHSRSNTGCCSYEQYF	TGCGCCAGCAGTCATTCGAGGTCTAACACAGGGTGTTGTTCCTACGAGCAGTACTTC
NA	TRBV2	TRBJ2-5	TRBD2	CASRQSPGGEQYF	TGTGCCAGCAGGCAGTCCCCCGGGGGGGAGCAGTACTTC
NA	TRBV28	TRBJ1-2	NA	CASTRKRNYGYTF	TGTGCCAGCACGCGAAAGCGGAACTATGGCTACACCTTC
NA	TRBV11-2	TRBJ2-1	NA	CASSLNGGEQFF	TGTGCCAGCAGCTTGAATGGCGGTGAGCAGTTCTTC
NA	TRBV5-1	TRBJ1-1	NA	CASSSRTAKGAEAFF	TGCGCCAGCAGCTCCCGGACAGCGAAGGGCGCTGAAGCTTTCTTT
few	TRBV19	TRBJ2-1	TRBD1	CASTRGLQGNEQFF	TGTGCCAGTACGAGGGGGCTACAGGGGAATGAGCAGTTCTTC
NA	TRBV2	TRBJ2-7	NA	CASTSDTYEQYF	TGTGCCAGCACTAGCGATACCTACGAGCAGTACTTC